Described below is a single TCR beta chain sequence and its context. Its antigen target is currently unknown. The data originate from a study of T cells expressing NK-cell markers (dated by TCRdb to the early 2020s). For the study in its entirety: In sorted CD3+CD56+NKG2C+, CD3+CD56+NKG2C- and CD3+CD56-NKG2C+ T-cell subsets from 7 or 8 donors, TCR beta-chain repertoires were profiled. Among the eight sequenced donors, seven were HCMV-seropositive and one was HCMV-seronegative. The study sequenced eight donors, all healthy volunteers chosen at random: three men and five women. Illumina HiSeq 2000/2500, MiSeq or NextSeq was used to sequence libraries as 2 x 150 bp reads.

Spanning cysteine to phenylalanine, the CDR3 consists of 15 amino acids. No DNA is recorded. The CDR1 and CDR2 encoded by the germline V gene are SGHTA and FQGNSA. Overall results and qualifications from the work: Whether the expanded NKG2C-expressing T cell clones were specific for HCMV antigens remained unclear. Those dominant clonotypes were again the most abundant among CD3+CD56-NKG2C+ cells in a few donors, at roughly 28.3-65%. In several donors, the dominant CD3+CD56+NKG2C+ clonotypes were found to rank among the top 10 CD8+ clonotypes and to make up about 1.0-7.0% of CD8+ T cells.

HCMV serostatus was determined by detecting HCMV-specific IgG in serum with a commercial ELISA kit. Ficoll density gradient centrifugation was used to isolate peripheral blood mononuclear cells from blood. Sequencing used an Illumina HiSeq 2000. The TCR beta cDNA libraries were made using 5'RACE template switching, a step that added both a universal primer site and unique molecular identifiers. cDNA synthesis was primed from the TCR beta constant segment, followed by two successive PCR amplification steps. The study's own analysis went as follows. Reads were demultiplexed and grouped by UMI with MIGEC, and clonotypes were assembled and quantified with MiTCR. To remove erroneous sequences, TCR cDNA sequences were retained only when supported by two or more reads. The tcR package was used for downstream repertoire analysis, with clonotypes matched between fractions based on CDR3 nucleotide sequence plus V segment. VDJmatch was used to annotate antigen specificity against VDJdb, with one amino acid substitution in CDR3 permitted. Each CDR3 protein sequence appears as one entry after TCRdb reprocessed the reads, and no DNA is included. The V and J calls and clone size are TCRdb's, not the authors'. For this sample, the table gives about 380,000 distinct CDR3 sequences. Jointly, the top ten make up roughly 5.4% of the sample.

The rearranged chain carries TRBV7-2 and TRBJ2-7; the TCRdb call, TRBD1, lacks DNA for checking. Material for sequencing was blood T cells: a sorted CD56 or NKG2C T cell subset, CD4+ or CD8+ T cells, or bulk PBMC T cells (not recorded which). The sequence was collected from a man between 18 and 69 years old in good health. CDR3 loop: CASSIVRQGTYEQYF.